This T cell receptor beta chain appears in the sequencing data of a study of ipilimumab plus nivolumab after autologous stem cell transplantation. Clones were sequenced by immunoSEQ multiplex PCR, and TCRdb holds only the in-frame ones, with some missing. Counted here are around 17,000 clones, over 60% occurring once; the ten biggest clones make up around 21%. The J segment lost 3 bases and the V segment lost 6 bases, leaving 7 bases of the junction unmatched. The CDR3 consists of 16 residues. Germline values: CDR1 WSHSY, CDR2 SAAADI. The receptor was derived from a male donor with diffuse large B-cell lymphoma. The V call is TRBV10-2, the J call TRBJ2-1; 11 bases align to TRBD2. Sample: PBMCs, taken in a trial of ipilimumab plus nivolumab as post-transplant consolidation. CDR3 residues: CASRGPSGRIYNEQFF. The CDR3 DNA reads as TGCGCCAGCAGGGGACCTAGCGGGAGGATCTACAATGAGCAGTTCTTC.